One and the same sample provided the 31 T cell receptor beta chains below, sequenced in a study of cytomegalovirus exposure and HLA in healthy donors. The PCR ran on 60 Vbeta and 13 Jbeta primers. The method was immunoSEQ multiplex PCR; TCRdb's version includes in-frame clones alone and lacks a portion of them. This table has some 93,000 clones, 78% appearing once. Sequencing was carried out using PBMCs. The receptors were sampled from a woman between 40 and 50 years old in good health and CMV-seronegative.

Only a few counts were recorded for this clone. The CDR3 bases are TGTGCCAGCAGGGACACAGGGGGCGCGAACACTGAAGCTTTCTTT. Amino acids: CASRDTGGANTEAFF. The chain employs TRBV6-5 and TRBJ1-1; 9 bases are a match to TRBD1. This CDR3 has 15 amino acids. Germline V gene lookup returns CDR1 MNHEY and CDR2 SVGAGI. J was trimmed by 1 base and V by 6 bases; bases with no gene match: 6.

A word on this clone: Other nucleotide sequences from this sample produce the same CDR3. This sequence joins TRBV5-1 and TRBJ2-3; 9 bases match TRBD2. Trimming removed 3 bases from V and 1 base from J; junction bases left unmatched: 3. Looked up from germline, CDR1 is SGHRS and CDR2 is YFSETQ. CDR3 length equals 15 residues. The DNA of the CDR3 is TGCGCCAGCAGCTATAGCGGGGGCGGCACAGATACGCAGTATTTT. Encoded protein: CASSYSGGGTDTQYF. Together with reference TRBV5-1 and TRBJ2-3, the CDR3 gives the full variable domain: KAGVTQTPRYLIKTRGQQVTLSCSPISGHRSVSWYQQTPGQGLQFLFEYFSETQRNKGNFPGRFSGRQFSNSRSEMNVSTLELGDSALYLCASSYSGGGTDTQYFGPGTRLTVL.

This clone was seen a single time. The CDR3 nucleotides read TGTGCCAGCAGTACCGCCCGGGTGGACGAGCAGTACTTC. Its translation is CASSTARVDEQYF. This chain uses TRBV2 with TRBJ2-7; D is uncertain. This CDR3 spans 13 amino acids. Deletions cut 5 bases from V and 5 bases from J, with 13 bases between. Germline V gene data show CDR1 as SNHLY and CDR2 as FYNNEI.

The J gene is TRBJ1-4, the V gene TRBV25-1; maybe TRBD1 (6 bases). Germline CDR1 and CDR2: MGHDK and SYGVNS. V lost 6 bases to trimming and J lost 6 bases, with 20 bases between them. The CDR3 is 16 residues long. CDR3 nucleotides: TGTGCCAGCAGCCCCATCGGGCTCCCAGGGGATGAAAAACTGTTTTTT. Translated: CASSPIGLPGDEKLFF.

This chain uses TRBV27 with TRBJ1-5; D remains unclear. The CDR3 has 15 residues. Trimming removed 2 bases from V and 7 bases from J, with 15 bases in between. Germline V gene data show CDR1 as MNHEY and CDR2 as SMNVEV (reference sequence). Written as DNA, the CDR3 is TGTGCCAGCAGTTTAGAGTCTCCCGGGAGGCAGCCCCAGCATTTT. It codes for CASSLESPGRQPQHF.

This clone turned up a few times. Germline and junction disagree at one end, which may indicate a read error. V and J are TRBV7-7 and TRBJ2-1, with D possibly TRBD1 on 5 matching bases. The CDR3 length is 14 residues. Germline CDR1 is SSHAT and CDR2 is FNYEAQ (reference sequence). The CDR3 here is CASSPQADSNEQFF. The CDR3 DNA reads as TGTGCTAGCAGCCCCCAGGCCGACAGCAATGAGCAGTTCTTC. Using reference TRBV7-7 and TRBJ2-1 for the parts outside the CDR3, the full variable domain is GAGVSQSPRYKVTKRGQDVTLRCDPISSHATLYWYQQALGQGPEFLTYFNYEAQPDKSGLPSDRFSAERPEGSISTLTIQRTEQRDSAMYRCASSPQADSNEQFFGPGTRLTVL.

This chain joins TRBV28 and TRBJ2-3; D may be TRBD2 (5 bases). The germline V and J ends were trimmed by 8 bases and 8 bases, with 11 bases remaining between them. Per the germline V gene, CDR1 is MDHEN and CDR2 is SYDVKM. The CDR3 totals 11 residues. Here the CDR3 DNA reads TGTGCCAGCGACTCGGGATGTACGCAGTATTTT. This encodes CASDSGCTQYF.

The chain has TRBV19 and TRBJ1-5; D possibly corresponds to TRBD1 (6 bases). The CDR3 loop spans 15 amino acids. V shed 2 bases and J shed 6 bases, with 14 bases lying between them. Germline V gene lookup returns CDR1 LNHDA and CDR2 SQIVND (reference sequence). The CDR3 coding sequence is TGTGCCAGTAGTATAACAGGGAGTGGGGGTCAGCCCCAGCATTTT. Encoded protein: CASSITGSGGQPQHF.

The chain joins TRBV7-9 to TRBJ2-7, with 13 positions matching TRBD2. Germline V CDR1 and CDR2: SEHNR, FQNEAQ (reference sequence). The CDR3 runs to 17 residues. The V gene end was trimmed by 2 bases and the J gene end by 4 bases; junction bases not matched to a gene: 8. The DNA for the CDR3 is TGTGCCAGCAGCTTACCGCGGACTAGCGGGAGTACGTACGAGCAGTACTTC. It codes for CASSLPRTSGSTYEQYF.

The V gene is TRBV19, the J gene TRBJ2-1, with 10 bases matching TRBD2. Trimming cost V 3 bases and J 6 bases; bases outside gene matches: 5. The germline CDR1 and CDR2 sequences are LNHDA and SQIVND (reference sequence). This CDR3 is 15 amino acids long. CDR3 residues: CASSIRTSGLNEQFF. CDR3 in DNA: TGTGCCAGTAGTATTAGGACTAGCGGCCTCAATGAGCAGTTCTTC.

The V call is TRBV14, the J call TRBJ2-1; 10 bases fit TRBD1. The CDR3 is 17 residues long. J gave up 5 bases and V 4 bases, and 11 bases lay outside the gene matches. Germline V gene data show CDR1 as SGHDN and CDR2 as FVKESK. CDR3 in DNA: TGTGCCAGCAGCCTGAGATACCGGGACAGGGGACACAATGAGCAGTTCTTC. Residues: CASSLRYRDRGHNEQFF. Drawing the rest from reference TRBV14 and TRBJ2-1, the complete variable domain is EAGVTQFPSHSVIEKGQTVTLRCDPISGHDNLYWYRRVMGKEIKFLLHFVKESKQDESGMPNNRFLAERTGGTYSTLKVQPAELEDSGVYFCASSLRYRDRGHNEQFFGPGTRLTVL.

CDR3 protein: CASSATGFNQPQHF. CDR3 DNA: TGTGCCAGCAGCGCGACAGGGTTCAATCAGCCCCAGCATTTT. The J gene is TRBJ1-5, the V gene TRBV9; 7 positions match TRBD1. The germline gives CDR1 SGDLS, CDR2 YYNGEE. V lost 3 bases, J lost 3 bases, and 3 bases stayed unmatched. The CDR3 has 14 residues.

This clone has a handful of counts. This chain joins TRBV30 and TRBJ1-2; 7 nucleotides agree with TRBD1. This CDR3 region has 16 residues. Looked up from germline, CDR1 is GTSNPN and CDR2 is SVGIG (reference sequence). Trimming at V came to 2 bases and at J to 2 bases, leaving 11 bases not matched to a gene. The CDR3 protein is CAWSSGNRGFNYGYTF. For the CDR3, the DNA is TGTGCCTGGAGTTCAGGGAACAGGGGATTCAACTATGGCTACACCTTC.

The rearrangement joins TRBV28 to TRBJ2-1, with 7 nucleotides matching TRBD1. CDR1 is MDHEN and CDR2 is SYDVKM in the germline V gene. With 2 bases clipped from V and 9 bases from J, the junction kept 1 base outside the gene matches. CDR3 length: 12 residues. CDR3 amino acids: CASSLRDSEQFF. The CDR3 DNA follows: TGTGCCAGCAGTTTAAGGGACAGTGAGCAGTTCTTC.

This clone was recorded a few times. The chain has TRBV28 and TRBJ2-5, with 7 bases fitting TRBD2. The CDR3 loop spans 14 amino acids. Trimming took 2 bases from V and 5 from J; bases not matched to a gene: 5. Germline V gene lookup returns CDR1 MDHEN and CDR2 SYDVKM. CDR3 bases: TGTGCCAGCAGTTTAGGGGGGGACTTGGAGACCCAGTACTTC. This sequence encodes CASSLGGDLETQYF.

The J gene is TRBJ2-3, the V gene TRBV29-1; 8 nucleotides align to TRBD2. This CDR3 region has 16 residues. V gave up 6 bases and J gave up 1 base; unmatched junction bases: 12. Germline assignment: CDR1 SQVTM and CDR2 ANQGSEA. In nucleotides, the CDR3 is TGCAGCGTGGGAGGTCAACGGGAGGGCCGCACAGATACGCAGTATTTT. Protein: CSVGGQREGRTDTQYF.

V usage is TRBV19 and J usage is TRBJ1-1, with TRBD1 matching 7 bases. The V and J ends lost 7 bases and 2 bases, in that order; junction bases with no gene match: 4. CDR1 and CDR2 (germline): LNHDA, SQIVND (reference sequence). This CDR3 contains 13 residues. The CDR3 reads CASKGQRNTEAFF. The CDR3 DNA is TGTGCCAGTAAGGGACAGCGTAACACTGAAGCTTTCTTT.

This sequence joins TRBV27 and TRBJ2-1, with D possibly being TRBD2 (7 bases). V dropped 3 bases and J dropped 1 base, with 13 bases sitting between them. CDR1 and CDR2 from the germline V gene are MNHEY and SMNVEV (reference sequence). This CDR3 has 16 amino acids. The CDR3 DNA reads TGTGCCAGCAGTTTGGGGGGGCCGGGGTCCTACAATGAGCAGTTCTTC. Translation: CASSLGGPGSYNEQFF.

The CDR3 DNA reads as TGTGCCAGCAGCGACGGGACAGGGAACTATGGCTACACCTTC. Translation gives CASSDGTGNYGYTF. J is TRBJ1-2 and V is TRBV5-6; 9 positions agree with TRBD1. The V gene end was trimmed by 4 bases and the J gene end by 2 bases; junction bases not matched to a gene: 3. The CDR3 contains 14 residues. Germline V CDR1 and CDR2: SGHDT, YYEEEE.

This clone showed up just a few times. The CDR3 spells CASSQDRGSRAGETQYF. As DNA, the CDR3 is TGCGCCAGCAGCCAAGACCGCGGGAGCCGAGCAGGAGAGACCCAGTACTTC. This chain joins TRBV4-3 and TRBJ2-5; 7 positions agree with TRBD2. The germline V gene encodes CDR1 LGHNA and CDR2 YSLEER. With 0 bases clipped from V and 4 bases from J, the junction kept 11 bases outside the gene matches. The CDR3 totals 17 residues.

This chain links TRBV7-9 with TRBJ1-1, with unresolved D. This CDR3 contains 12 residues. Germline V lookup: CDR1 SEHNR, CDR2 FQNEAQ (reference sequence). With 4 bases removed from V and 0 bases from J, the gap between germline ends came to 3 bases. The CDR3 reads CASSSVNTEAFF. Here the CDR3 DNA reads TGTGCCAGCAGCTCAGTGAACACTGAAGCTTTCTTT.

V is TRBV5-4 and J is TRBJ2-3; 11 nucleotides line up with TRBD2. CDR1 and CDR2 (germline): SGHNT, YYREEE (reference sequence). After removal of 4 bases from V and 6 bases from J, the junction contained 7 bases not matched to a gene. The CDR3 extends over 15 amino acids. CDR3 sequence: CASSPEASGRDTQYF. Here the CDR3 DNA reads TGTGCCAGCAGCCCCGAGGCTAGCGGGAGGGATACGCAGTATTTT.

The chain carries TRBV28 and TRBJ2-5, with 11 bases that match TRBD2. CDR3 length equals 13 residues. Germline lookup yields CDR1 MDHEN and CDR2 SYDVKM. After removal of 8 bases from V and 5 bases from J, the junction contained 4 bases not matched to a gene. The DNA of the CDR3 is TGTGCCAGCCGGACTAGCGGGTTGGAGACCCAGTACTTC. Encoded protein: CASRTSGLETQYF.

The V and J genes are TRBV28 and TRBJ1-5; D is unclear. The CDR3 sequence is 12 residues long. V lost 6 bases, J lost 3 bases, and 6 bases lay in between. Germline CDR1 MDHEN, CDR2 SYDVKM. The CDR3 DNA reads as TGTGCCAGCAGCCTAGTCAATCAGCCCCAGCATTTT. Translated, it gives CASSLVNQPQHF. Full variable domain (missing parts from reference TRBV28 and TRBJ1-5): DVKVTQSSRYLVKRTGEKVFLECVQDMDHENMFWYRQDPGLGLRLIYFSYDVKMKEKGDIPEGYSVSREKKERFSLILESASTNQTSMYLCASSLVNQPQHFGDGTRLSIL.

This clone came up once. The gene calls are TRBV6-4 and TRBJ1-2, with 9 bases identical to TRBD1. Looked up from germline, CDR1 is MRHNA and CDR2 is SNTAGT. J lost 2 bases, V lost 8 bases, and 18 bases had no gene match. The CDR3 extends over 18 amino acids. DNA for the CDR3: TGTGCCAGCCACACCACCCGGGACAGGGTCGATAGAAACTATGGCTACACCTTC. Protein sequence: CASHTTRDRVDRNYGYTF.

This rearrangement joins TRBV25-1 to TRBJ1-1, with 7 positions matching TRBD1. The CDR3 contains 15 residues. With V trimmed by 6 bases and J by 5 bases, 12 bases remained unmatched. CDR1 is MGHDK and CDR2 is SYGVNS in the germline V gene. CDR3 sequence (DNA): TGTGCCAGCAGCCCCTCTTGGGGCAGGGGGACTGAAGCTTTCTTT. Amino acids: CASSPSWGRGTEAFF. Combining the CDR3 with reference TRBV25-1 and TRBJ1-1 gives the whole variable domain EADIYQTPRYLVIGTGKKITLECSQTMGHDKMYWYQQDPGMELHLIHYSYGVNSTEKGDLSSESTVSRIRTEHFPLTLESARPSHTSQYLCASSPSWGRGTEAFFGQGTRLTVV.

This clone was counted only a few times. The chain joins TRBV6-5 to TRBJ1-1; 9 bases line up with TRBD1. With 6 bases clipped from V and 0 bases from J, the junction kept 2 bases outside the gene matches. This CDR3 has 14 amino acids. Germline CDR1 is MNHEY and CDR2 is SVGAGI. The CDR3 reads CASSRTGVNTEAFF. The DNA for the CDR3 is TGTGCCAGCAGCCGGACAGGGGTGAACACTGAAGCTTTCTTT.

The rearrangement links TRBV5-6 to TRBJ2-5; D perhaps matches TRBD1 (6 bases). Judging by the DNA end, TRBJ2-7 fits better; the J call may be wrong. CDR1 and CDR2 from the germline V gene are SGHDT and YYEEEE. The CDR3 is 15 amino acids. The CDR3 sequence is CASSLSYRETYEQYF. The CDR3 nucleotides are TGTGCCAGCAGCTTATCCTACAGGGAGACCTACGAGCAGTACTTC.

The gene calls are TRBV13 and TRBJ2-5; TRBD2 aligns across 8 bases. Germline V gene sequence: CDR1 PRHDT, CDR2 FYEKMQ (reference sequence). CDR3 length equals 14 residues. The ends lost 10 bases at V and 2 bases at J; junction bases unmatched: 9. The CDR3 protein is CATSGGLIQETQYF. CDR3 in DNA: TGTGCCACCTCGGGAGGGTTGATTCAAGAGACCCAGTACTTC.

This clone has a single count. V gene TRBV19 combines with J gene TRBJ2-1; 10 bases are shared with TRBD2. The CDR3 is 14 amino acids. Germline loops: CDR1 LNHDA, CDR2 SQIVND (reference sequence). Trimming took 5 bases from V and 9 from J; bases not matched to a gene: 7. The DNA for the CDR3 is TGTGCCAGTAGTCCTAGCGGGAGAATAAGTGAGCAGTTCTTC. Translated, it gives CASSPSGRISEQFF.

The chain combines TRBV10-3 with TRBJ1-1; tentatively, D is TRBD1 (5 bases). V lost 8 bases and J 5 bases, leaving 15 bases between the germline ends. Germline CDR1 ENHRY, CDR2 SYGVKD. CDR3 size: 13 residues. CDR3 nucleotide sequence: TGTGCCATCCGTTCCGGGGGTGAGACTGAAGCTTTCTTT. Translated, it gives CAIRSGGETEAFF.